These 9 T cell receptor beta chains share one sample of origin, sequenced in a study of shared clonotypes between healthy human individuals. CD45RO-negative cells were positively selected for CCR7, leaving out terminally differentiated effector memory CD45RA+ cells. Using immunoSEQ multiplex PCR, the repertoire was profiled, and TCRdb retains in-frame clones only, with some absent. The table has 1.5 million to 2.5 million clones, approximately 94% seen once. What was sequenced was naive CD8+ T cells sorted from blood. The origin of the receptors is a man younger than 35 in good health.

The V gene is TRBV2, the J gene TRBJ2-7; no definite D call. The CDR3 consists of 15 residues. In germline, CDR1 is SNHLY, CDR2 FYNNEI. Trimming removed 1 base from V and 0 bases from J, with 10 bases in between. CDR3 residues: CASSEGYVVSYEQYF. The CDR3 bases are TGTGCCAGCAGTGAAGGTTACGTTGTCTCCTACGAGCAGTACTTC.

The genes are TRBV6-5 and TRBJ2-2, with D possibly TRBD1 on 7 matching bases. The CDR3 consists of 15 residues. The V end lost 2 bases, the J end lost 9 bases, and 16 bases lay between the germline ends. CDR1 is MNHEY, CDR2 SVGAGI, per germline. CDR3 nucleotide sequence: TGTGCCAGCAGTTACAGAGGAGGGACAGCATGGGAGCTGTTTTTT. As protein: CASSYRGGTAWELFF.

V usage is TRBV29-1 and J usage is TRBJ1-1, with no clear D. The CDR3 is 12 residues long. V was trimmed by 2 bases and J by 1 base, leaving 5 bases between them. Germline lookup yields CDR1 SQVTM and CDR2 ANQGSEA. CDR3 sequence: CSVEPENTEAFF. The CDR3 DNA reads TGCAGCGTTGAACCAGAGAACACTGAAGCTTTCTTT.

The V and J genes are TRBV19 and TRBJ2-4; 10 bases are a match to TRBD1. V gave up 0 bases and J gave up 5 bases; unmatched junction bases: 7. The CDR3 has 17 amino acids. From germline, CDR1 is LNHDA and CDR2 SQIVND (reference sequence). The DNA for the CDR3 is TGTGCCAGTAGTATAGAACCGCCGGGACAGGGGCAAAACATTCAGTACTTC. Protein: CASSIEPPGQGQNIQYF.

With respect to this clone: The same CDR3 also results from other DNA sequences found in this sample. CDR3 coding DNA: TGTGCCAGCAGCTCCCAGGGGTACGAGCAGTACTTC. As protein: CASSSQGYEQYF. The chain recombines TRBV5-6 with TRBJ2-7; perhaps TRBD1 as D (6 bases). CDR1 is SGHDT and CDR2 is YYEEEE in the germline V gene. The V and J ends lost 3 bases and 4 bases respectively, with 8 bases between them. This CDR3 is built from 12 residues.

The J gene is TRBJ1-2, the V gene TRBV9, with 8 bases fitting TRBD1. This CDR3 has 16 amino acids. Looked up from germline, CDR1 is SGDLS and CDR2 is YYNGEE. Trimming took 3 bases from V and 4 from J; bases not matched to a gene: 11. The CDR3 is CASSEGGAGGLYGYTF. For the CDR3, the DNA is TGTGCCAGCAGCGAGGGCGGGGCAGGGGGCCTCTATGGCTACACCTTC.

CDR3 DNA: TGTGCCAGCAGCGCCCGGGACGGGTTGGCCGCGTGGGGCAATCAGCCCCAGCATTTT. This codes for CASSARDGLAAWGNQPQHF. V is TRBV7-2 and J is TRBJ1-5; D perhaps matches TRBD1 (5 bases). V lost 5 bases, J lost 2 bases, and 25 bases lay in between. The CDR3 consists of 19 residues. CDR1 SGHTA and CDR2 FQGNSA come from the germline V gene. The whole variable domain, remainder taken from reference TRBV7-2 and TRBJ1-5, is GAGVSQSPSNKVTEKGKDVELRCDPISGHTALYWYRQSLGQGLEFLIYFQGNSAPDKSGLPSDRFSAERTGGSVSTLTIQRTQQEDSAVYLCASSARDGLAAWGNQPQHFGDGTRLSIL.

This chain connects TRBV6-6 to TRBJ2-1; 10 bases match TRBD2. There are 15 residues in the CDR3. Germline V gene sequence: CDR1 MNHNY, CDR2 SVGAGI (reference sequence). V trimming: 5 bases; J trimming: 3 bases; junction bases outside the gene matches: 4. In DNA, the CDR3 is TGTGCCAGCAGTCCAGGACTAGCGGACTACAATGAGCAGTTCTTC. Its translation: CASSPGLADYNEQFF.

The genes are TRBV4-1 and TRBJ1-2, with D perhaps TRBD1 (6 bases). Per germline, CDR1 MGHRA and CDR2 YSYEKL. V lost 0 bases, J lost 8 bases, and 16 bases lay in between. The CDR3 extends over 15 amino acids. The CDR3 spells CASSQDGAQGDGYTF. Here the CDR3 DNA reads TGCGCCAGCAGCCAAGATGGGGCACAGGGTGACGGCTACACCTTC.